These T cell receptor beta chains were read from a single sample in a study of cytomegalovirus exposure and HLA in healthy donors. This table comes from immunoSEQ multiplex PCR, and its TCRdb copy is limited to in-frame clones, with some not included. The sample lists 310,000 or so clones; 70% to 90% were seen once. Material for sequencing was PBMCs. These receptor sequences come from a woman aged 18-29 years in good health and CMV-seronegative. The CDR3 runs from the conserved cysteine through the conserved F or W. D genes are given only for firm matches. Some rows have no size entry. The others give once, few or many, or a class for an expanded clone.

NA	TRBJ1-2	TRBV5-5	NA	CASGPWTVGAYTF	TGTGCCAGCGGACCGTGGACAGTGGGGGCCTACACCTTC
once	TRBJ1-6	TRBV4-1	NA	CASSPDEVLLNSPLHF	TGCGCCAGCAGCCCAGACGAAGTACTGCTAAATTCACCCCTCCACTTT
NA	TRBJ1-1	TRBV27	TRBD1	CASSFLAGAGGNWDTEAFF	TGTGCCAGCAGTTTCCTTGCAGGAGCAGGGGGTAATTGGGACACTGAAGCTTTCTTT
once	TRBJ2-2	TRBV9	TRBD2	CASSVGLAGGPMTGELFF	TGTGCCAGCAGCGTAGGACTAGCGGGGGGACCTATGACCGGGGAGCTGTTTTTT
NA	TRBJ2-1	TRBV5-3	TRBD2	CARSWRIAGDYNEQFF	TGTGCCAGAAGCTGGCGGATAGCGGGGGATTACAATGAGCAGTTCTTC
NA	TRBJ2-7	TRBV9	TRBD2	CASSVEASGGSYEQYF	TGTGCCAGCAGCGTAGAAGCTAGCGGGGGTTCCTACGAGCAGTACTTC
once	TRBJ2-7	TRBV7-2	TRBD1	CASSSMDRDYEQYF	TGTGCCAGCAGCTCCATGGACAGGGACTACGAGCAGTACTTC
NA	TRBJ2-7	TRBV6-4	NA	CASPRSARQDDTYEQYF	TGTGCCAGCCCAAGGTCTGCTAGACAGGACGATACCTACGAGCAGTACTTC
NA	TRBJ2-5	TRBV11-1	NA	CASSFARLQGQETQYF	TGTGCCAGCAGCTTCGCCCGGCTTCAGGGCCAAGAGACCCAGTACTTC
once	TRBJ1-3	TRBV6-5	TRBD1	CASSTAGGRGNTIYF	TGTGCCAGCAGTACAGCAGGGGGTAGGGGAAACACCATATATTTT
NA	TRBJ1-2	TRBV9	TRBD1	CASSARQGYGGYTF	TGTGCCAGCAGCGCACGACAGGGGTATGGTGGCTACACCTTC
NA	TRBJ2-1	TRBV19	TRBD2	CASSIPRAGGMEQFF	TGTGCCAGTAGTATTCCCCGAGCGGGGGGGATGGAGCAGTTCTTC
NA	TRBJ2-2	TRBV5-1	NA	CASSLDPRGTGELFF	TGCGCCAGCAGCTTGGACCCTAGGGGTACCGGGGAGCTGTTTTTT
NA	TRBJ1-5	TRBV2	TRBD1	CASRGTGKDQPQHF	TGTGCCAGCAGGGGGACAGGGAAGGATCAGCCCCAGCATTTT
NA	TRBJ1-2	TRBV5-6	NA	CASSPEGPGTNYGYTF	TGTGCCAGCAGCCCGGAGGGGCCAGGCACTAACTATGGCTACACCTTC
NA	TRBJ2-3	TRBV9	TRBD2	CASSVGTSSTDTQYF	TGTGCCAGCAGCGTCGGGACTAGCAGCACAGATACGCAGTATTTT
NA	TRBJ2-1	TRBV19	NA	CASSPGVIYNEQFF	TGTGCCAGTAGTCCCGGGGTAATTTACAATGAGCAGTTCTTC